Listed here are 10 T cell receptor beta chains from one sample, sequenced in a study of blood T cell repertoires in COVID-19. Profiling relied on immunoSEQ multiplex PCR, and the TCRdb table lists in-frame clones only, not all of them. The sample has 150,000 to 190,000 clones, about 86% seen once; the top ten hold under 9.5%. Sequencing used PBMCs or T cells enriched from blood (not recorded which). Receptor source: a man aged 45-65 years who had recovered from COVID-19.

The genes are TRBV9 and TRBJ2-3, with 14 bases fitting TRBD2. Trimming took 3 bases from V and 5 from J; bases not matched to a gene: 5. The CDR3 has 16 amino acids. The germline CDR1 and CDR2 sequences are SGDLS and YYNGEE. CDR3 amino acids: CASSATTSGGGDTQYF. The CDR3 coding sequence is TGTGCCAGCAGCGCCACGACTAGCGGGGGGGGAGATACGCAGTATTTT.

This chain uses TRBV10-3 with TRBJ2-7; D possibly corresponds to TRBD2 (7 bases). The V end was cut by 4 bases, the J end by 0 bases, with 13 bases between. CDR3 length: 15 residues. Per the germline V gene, CDR1 is ENHRY and CDR2 is SYGVKD. Written as DNA, the CDR3 is TGTGCCATCAGTGTTGGCGGGGGCAACTCCTACGAGCAGTACTTC. Translation: CAISVGGGNSYEQYF.

This clone was detected only once. The chain carries TRBV2 and TRBJ2-7, with 11 bases matching TRBD1. J lost 2 bases, V lost 6 bases, and 3 bases had no gene match. The germline CDR1 and CDR2 sequences are SNHLY and FYNNEI. This CDR3 spans 14 amino acids. In nucleotides, the CDR3 is TGTGCCAGCAGGAGGACAGGGGGCACCTACGAGCAGTACTTC. Protein sequence: CASRRTGGTYEQYF.

The chain employs TRBV19 and TRBJ1-1; D not certain. Trimming took 7 bases from V and 0 from J, leaving 15 bases between them. CDR1 LNHDA and CDR2 SQIVND come from the germline V gene (reference sequence). The CDR3 runs to 15 residues. DNA of the CDR3: TGTGCCAGTACCCCAGGCGGGGTGATGAACACTGAAGCTTTCTTT. It specifies CASTPGGVMNTEAFF.

This chain joins TRBV19 and TRBJ2-7; TRBD2 agrees at 9 bases. The CDR3 runs 15 residues. Germline values: CDR1 LNHDA, CDR2 SQIVND (reference sequence). Germline trimming cut 4 bases from V and 3 bases from J; bases unmatched to any gene: 7. The CDR3 DNA follows: TGTGCCAGTAGTAAGTTAGCGGGGGCCTACTACGAGCAGTACTTC. Encoded protein: CASSKLAGAYYEQYF.

This rearrangement joins TRBV6-5 to TRBJ1-1, with 9 bases aligning to TRBD1. The ends lost 8 bases at V and 4 bases at J; junction bases unmatched: 8. Germline CDR1 and CDR2: MNHEY and SVGAGI. The CDR3 runs to 14 residues. The CDR3 DNA reads TGTGCCAGCTTCCGGGACAGGGCCCTCACTGAAGCTTTCTTT. Its translation is CASFRDRALTEAFF.

The chain joins TRBV9 to TRBJ1-2, with unresolved D. V shed 6 bases and J shed 1 base, with 19 bases lying between them. Germline CDR1 SGDLS, CDR2 YYNGEE. The CDR3 is made up of 16 amino acids. The chain's CDR3 is CASIPAGPQNNYGYTF. The CDR3 DNA sequence: TGTGCCAGCATCCCCGCTGGCCCACAGAATAACTATGGCTACACCTTC. Full variable domain (remainder filled in from reference TRBV9 and TRBJ1-2): DSGVTQTPKHLITATGQRVTLRCSPRSGDLSVYWYQQSLDQGLQFLIQYYNGEERAKGNILERFSAQQFPDLHSELNLSSLELGDSALYFCASIPAGPQNNYGYTFGSGTRLTVV.

V is TRBV6-2 or TRBV6-3 and J is TRBJ2-1; weak D call: TRBD2 (5 bases). Trimming stripped 5 bases from V and 0 bases from J, with 14 bases between. The germline V gene has CDR1 MNHEY and CDR2 SVGEGT. This CDR3 has 16 residues. The CDR3 coding sequence is TGTGCCAGCAGTCGGACTTTGTTGTCCTCCTACAATGAGCAGTTCTTC. This codes for CASSRTLLSSYNEQFF.

This clone was seen a handful of times. V gene TRBV21-1 combines with J gene TRBJ2-1; the table's D gene call, TRBD1, was not cross checked with the DNA. TRBV21-1 is shown as a pseudogene. The CDR3 extends over 14 amino acids. The CDR3 DNA reads as TGTGCCAGCAGCTTAGAAAGGGAAACAGGGAACGGCTTCTTC. It is translated as CASSLERETGNGFF.

V gene TRBV25-1 combines with J gene TRBJ1-2; D gene ambiguous. The CDR3 has 15 residues. The germline V and J ends were trimmed by 3 bases and 3 bases, with 14 bases remaining between them. Germline loops: CDR1 MGHDK, CDR2 SYGVNS. CDR3 coding DNA: TGTGCCAGCAGTGACCCAGGATCGCAATACTATGGCTACACCTTC. As protein: CASSDPGSQYYGYTF.